This T cell receptor (beta chain) was obtained from a study of response to subunit inactivated influenza vaccine. Study-level results: Authors suggested seasonal influenza vaccinations each recruit few new T cells.

This clonotype was detected only a few times. Its target is not known. Each CDR3 protein is one row after TCRdb ran MiXCR on the RT-PCR reads. The sample shows hundreds of thousands of distinct CDR3 sequences, around 16% of them seen only once. The receptor was derived from a man aged 50-59 years who received an inactivated influenza vaccine. Specimen: PBMCs from blood, collected about 13 days after vaccination.

CDR3 sequence: CASSSTDKYEAFF. As DNA, the CDR3 is TGTGCCAGCAGTTCGACAGATAAGTACGAAGCTTTCTTT. This chain uses TRBV27 with TRBJ1-1, with TRBD1 as a possible D gene (5 bases). V lost 4 bases and J lost 8, with 14 bases in between. Germline CDR1 MNHEY, CDR2 SMNVEV (reference sequence). This CDR3 is built from 13 residues.